The rows below give T cell receptor beta chains drawn from one sample of a study of blood T cell repertoires in COVID-19. Clones were read by immunoSEQ multiplex PCR, and TCRdb kept only the in-frame ones, dropping some. The sample includes about 170,000 clones, around 87% of them seen just once. Sequenced material: peripheral blood. The source of these receptors is a woman aged 80 or older with COVID-19, enrolled during active disease. CDR3s include the opening cysteine and the closing phenylalanine or tryptophan. A D gene is named only where the DNA matches it firmly. Clone size is shown for a subset of rows, as once, few, many or a class of expanded clone.

CDR3,DNA,size,D,V,J
CASSLTGRFTDTQYF,TGTGCCAGCAGCTTGACAGGGAGGTTTACAGATACGCAGTATTTT,NA,NA,TRBV27,TRBJ2-3
CSGKAGGEKLFF,TGCAGCGGGAAAGCAGGGGGAGAAAAACTGTTTTTT,NA,TRBD1,TRBV29-1,TRBJ1-4
CASSLGGSGAPEAFF,TGTGCCAGCAGTTTAGGCGGATCAGGGGCGCCAGAAGCTTTCTTT,NA,NA,TRBV28,TRBJ1-1
CASSFDGVQPQHF,TGTGCCAGCAGTTTCGACGGAGTTCAGCCCCAGCATTTT,NA,NA,TRBV12-3/TRBV12-4,TRBJ1-5
CASSTTIQGSALHF,TGTGCCAGCAGCACCACAATACAGGGTTCAGCCCTCCACTTT,NA,NA,TRBV6-5,TRBJ1-6
CASSLEAGDGNTEAFF,TGCGCCAGCAGCTTGGAGGCAGGGGACGGGAACACTGAAGCTTTCTTT,NA,NA,TRBV5-1,TRBJ1-1
CASSLDRAGVLGELFF,TGTGCCAGCAGCTTAGATAGAGCGGGAGTACTCGGGGAGCTGTTTTTT,NA,TRBD2,TRBV7-2,TRBJ2-2
CASSMQGEAQPQHF,TGTGCCAGTAGTATGCAGGGGGAAGCTCAGCCCCAGCATTTT,few,TRBD1,TRBV19,TRBJ1-5
CASSEGTSLDNEQFF,TGCGCCAGCAGCGAGGGGACTAGCCTTGACAATGAGCAGTTCTTC,NA,TRBD2,TRBV5-1,TRBJ2-1
CASSLGRADEQYF,TGCGCCAGCAGCTTGGGCAGGGCCGACGAGCAGTACTTC,NA,NA,TRBV5-1,TRBJ2-7
CASSSPAGAGYTF,TGTGCCAGCAGTTCCCCGGCGGGGGCTGGCTACACCTTC,NA,NA,TRBV27,TRBJ1-2
CASSQDGLANQPQHF,TGTGCCAGCAGCCAAGATGGTCTGGCTAATCAGCCCCAGCATTTT,NA,NA,TRBV3-1/TRBV3-2,TRBJ1-5